The clone carrying this TCR beta chain has at least ten counts. Its antigen is unidentified. This CDR3 is built from 14 residues. The V gene end was trimmed by 4 bases and the J gene end by 9 bases; junction bases not matched to a gene: 12. The germline V gene has CDR1 SQVTM and CDR2 ANQGSEA. The record originates from a study of molecular identifiers for immune sequencing clone quantification. Construction of naive CD8 libraries employed roughly 18,000 to 1,000,000 sorted cells together with 10%, 30% or 50% RNA. A CD8+CD4-CCR7+CD45RA+ gate was used to sort naive CD8 T cells. General study points: Clonotypes topping 20 RNA copies carried over 99% of effector molecules but under 1% of naive ones.

Previously described methods and listed TCR primers produced bulk TCR libraries. One entry per CDR3 protein, called by TCRdb with MiXCR from the PCR reads. Of approximately 97,000 distinct CDR3 sequences in the sample, approximately 24% were seen once. The rearrangement joins TRBV29-1 to TRBJ1-5; 7 positions match TRBD1. Sequencing used naive CD8+ T cells from blood, with Jurkat cell RNA spiked in. This sample's subset: FACS-sorted CD8+CD4-CCR7+CD45RA+ naive T cells. The sequence was collected from a human donor in good health. Some libraries in this study had Jurkat cell RNA spiked in. The CDR3 loop is CSVAERAGGTPQHF. The CDR3 bases are TGCAGCGTTGCGGAGAGGGCAGGGGGTACGCCCCAGCATTTT.